The sample holds a few counts of the clone carrying this TCR beta chain. The data belong to a study of patients and donors after allogeneic stem cell transplantation. With 5 bases removed from V and 0 bases from J, the gap between germline ends came to 12 bases. CDR3 length equals 15 residues. Germline CDR1 is SGHNT and CDR2 is YYREEE (reference sequence). TCRdb recomputed calls from the RT-PCR reads with MiXCR, one row per CDR3 protein. Among a few hundred thousand distinct CDR3 sequences listed, 13% to 15% were seen once. The origin of this receptor is a human donor who was either an allogeneic HSCT recipient or a stem cell or donor lymphocyte infusion donor (not recorded which). It is not recorded whose cells these are; they may come from a transplant donor. The sequenced material came from blood, either unsorted or a sorted T cell fraction (not recorded which). The chain carries TRBV5-4 and TRBJ2-4, with D perhaps being TRBD1 or TRBD2 (5 bases each). For the CDR3, the DNA is TGTGCCAGCAGTGGGACGGGTCCAGCCAAAAACATTCAGTACTTC. Amino acid sequence: CASSGTGPAKNIQYF.